This TCR beta chain was identified in a study of T cell repertoires in cytomegalovirus infection. Turning to this clonotype: Its specificity is unknown.

In TCRdb, the reads were re-called with MiXCR into one record per CDR3 protein. The top ten hold over 15% of the sample, which has approximately 730,000 distinct CDR3 sequences, 30% to 35% seen once. This CDR3 contains 15 residues. CDR1 and CDR2 from the germline V gene are DFQATT and SNEGSKA (reference sequence). The V segment lost 1 base and the J segment 4 bases; nucleotides outside the gene matches: 4. The gene calls are TRBV20-1 and TRBJ1-5; TRBD1 aligns across 10 bases. The sequences come from cultured PBMCs, collected from culture after CMV antigen stimulation. This TCR was sampled from a human donor in good health (CMV status not recorded). Some clones in this sample may be carry-over from other donors' samples. The chain's CDR3 is CSARGEGQGNQPQHF. CDR3 in DNA: TGCAGTGCTAGAGGCGAGGGACAGGGGAATCAGCCCCAGCATTTT.